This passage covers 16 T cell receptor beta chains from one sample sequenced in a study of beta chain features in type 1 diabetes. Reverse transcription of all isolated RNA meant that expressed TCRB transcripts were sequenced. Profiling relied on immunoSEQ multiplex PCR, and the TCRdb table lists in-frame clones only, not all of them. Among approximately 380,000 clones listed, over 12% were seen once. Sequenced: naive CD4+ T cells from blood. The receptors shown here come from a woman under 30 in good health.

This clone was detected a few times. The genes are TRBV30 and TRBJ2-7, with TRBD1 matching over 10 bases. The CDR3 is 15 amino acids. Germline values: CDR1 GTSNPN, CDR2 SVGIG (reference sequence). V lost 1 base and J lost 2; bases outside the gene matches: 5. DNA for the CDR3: TGTGCCTGGAGTGGGGTGGGACAGGGGCCCTACGAGCAGTACTTC. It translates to CAWSGVGQGPYEQYF. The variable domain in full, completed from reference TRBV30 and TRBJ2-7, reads SQTIHQWPATLVQPVGSPLSLECTVEGTSNPNLYWYRQAAGRGLQLLFYSVGIGQISSEVPQNLSASRPQDRQFILSSKKLLLSDSGFYLCAWSGVGQGPYEQYFGPGTRLTVT.

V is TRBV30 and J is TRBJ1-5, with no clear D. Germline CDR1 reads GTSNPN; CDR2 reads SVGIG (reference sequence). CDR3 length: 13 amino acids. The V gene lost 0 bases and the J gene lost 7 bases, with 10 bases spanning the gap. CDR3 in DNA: TGTGCCTGGAGTGTGGGCACGGGGCAGCCCCAGCATTTT. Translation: CAWSVGTGQPQHF.

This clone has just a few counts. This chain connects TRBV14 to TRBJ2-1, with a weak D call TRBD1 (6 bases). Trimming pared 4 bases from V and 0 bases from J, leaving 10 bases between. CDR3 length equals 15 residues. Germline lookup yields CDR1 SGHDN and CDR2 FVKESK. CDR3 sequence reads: CASSRQVSSYNEQFF. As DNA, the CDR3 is TGTGCCAGCAGCCGACAGGTGAGCTCCTACAATGAGCAGTTCTTC.

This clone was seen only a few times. The CDR3 region is CASSLGTSGRAYNEQFF. The DNA for the CDR3 is TGTGCCAGCAGTTTAGGGACTAGCGGGAGGGCATACAATGAGCAGTTCTTC. The chain is built from TRBV27 and TRBJ2-1; 16 bases fit TRBD2. The CDR3 runs 17 residues. Per the germline V gene, CDR1 is MNHEY and CDR2 is SMNVEV (reference sequence). The junction had 2 bases not matched to a gene; V was cut back by 2 bases and J by 4 bases.

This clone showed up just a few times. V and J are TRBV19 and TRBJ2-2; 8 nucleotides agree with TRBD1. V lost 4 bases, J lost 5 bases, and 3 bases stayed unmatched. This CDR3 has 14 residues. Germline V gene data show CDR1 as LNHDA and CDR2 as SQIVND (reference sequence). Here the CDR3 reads CASSRDRRTGELFF. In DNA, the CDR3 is TGTGCCAGTAGTAGGGACAGGCGTACCGGGGAGCTGTTTTTT.

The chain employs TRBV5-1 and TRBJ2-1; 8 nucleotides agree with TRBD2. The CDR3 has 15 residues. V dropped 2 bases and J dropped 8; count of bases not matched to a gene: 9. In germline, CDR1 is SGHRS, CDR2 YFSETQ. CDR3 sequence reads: CASSFLAGNRDEQFF. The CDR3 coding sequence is TGCGCCAGCAGCTTCTTAGCGGGAAATCGCGATGAGCAGTTCTTC.

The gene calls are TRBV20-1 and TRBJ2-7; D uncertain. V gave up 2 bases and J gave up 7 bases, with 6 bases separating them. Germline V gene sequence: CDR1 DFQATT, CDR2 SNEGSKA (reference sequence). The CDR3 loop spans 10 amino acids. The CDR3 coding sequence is TGCAGTGCTAGATCGAGGGAGCAGTACTTC. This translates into CSARSREQYF.

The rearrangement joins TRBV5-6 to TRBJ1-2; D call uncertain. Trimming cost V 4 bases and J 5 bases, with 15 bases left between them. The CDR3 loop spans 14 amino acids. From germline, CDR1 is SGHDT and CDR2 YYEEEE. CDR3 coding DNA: TGTGCCAGCAGCGTACGGGGATTACAATATGGCTACACCTTC. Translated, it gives CASSVRGLQYGYTF.

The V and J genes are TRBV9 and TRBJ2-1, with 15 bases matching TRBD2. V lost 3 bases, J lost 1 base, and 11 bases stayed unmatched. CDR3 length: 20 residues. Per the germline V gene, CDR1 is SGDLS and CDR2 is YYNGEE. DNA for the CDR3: TGTGCCAGCAGCGCCCATGGGGGACTAGCGGGAGGCGCGTCCTACAATGAGCAGTTCTTC. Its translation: CASSAHGGLAGGASYNEQFF. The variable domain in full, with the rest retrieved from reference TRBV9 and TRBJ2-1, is DSGVTQTPKHLITATGQRVTLRCSPRSGDLSVYWYQQSLDQGLQFLIQYYNGEERAKGNILERFSAQQFPDLHSELNLSSLELGDSALYFCASSAHGGLAGGASYNEQFFGPGTRLTVL.

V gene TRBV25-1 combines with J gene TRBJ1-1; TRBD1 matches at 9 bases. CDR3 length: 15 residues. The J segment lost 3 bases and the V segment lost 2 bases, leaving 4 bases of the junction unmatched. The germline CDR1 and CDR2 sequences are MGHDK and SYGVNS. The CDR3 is CASSEPDRGYTEAFF. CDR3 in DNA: TGTGCCAGCAGTGAACCGGACAGGGGTTACACTGAAGCTTTCTTT. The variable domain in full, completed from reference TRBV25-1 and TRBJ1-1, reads EADIYQTPRYLVIGTGKKITLECSQTMGHDKMYWYQQDPGMELHLIHYSYGVNSTEKGDLSSESTVSRIRTEHFPLTLESARPSHTSQYLCASSEPDRGYTEAFFGQGTRLTVV.

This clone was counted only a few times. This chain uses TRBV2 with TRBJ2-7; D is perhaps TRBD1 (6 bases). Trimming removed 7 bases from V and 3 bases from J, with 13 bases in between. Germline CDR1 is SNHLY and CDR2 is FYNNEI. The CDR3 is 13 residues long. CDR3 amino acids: CASKEGQFYEQYF. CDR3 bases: TGTGCCAGCAAAGAAGGACAGTTCTACGAGCAGTACTTC.

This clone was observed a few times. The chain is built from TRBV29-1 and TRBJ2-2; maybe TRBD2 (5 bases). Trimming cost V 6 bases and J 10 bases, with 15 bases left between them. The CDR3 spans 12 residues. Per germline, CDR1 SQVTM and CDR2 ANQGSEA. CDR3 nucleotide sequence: TGCAGCGTGCGCCGGGGATTCGAGGAGCTGTTTTTT. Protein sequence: CSVRRGFEELFF.

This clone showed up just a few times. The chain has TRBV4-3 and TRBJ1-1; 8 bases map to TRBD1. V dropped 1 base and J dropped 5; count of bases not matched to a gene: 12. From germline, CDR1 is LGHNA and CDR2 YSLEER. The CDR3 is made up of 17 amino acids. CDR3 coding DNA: TGCGCCAGCAGCCAAGCCACGGACAGGGTGATTTGGACTGAAGCTTTCTTT. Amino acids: CASSQATDRVIWTEAFF.

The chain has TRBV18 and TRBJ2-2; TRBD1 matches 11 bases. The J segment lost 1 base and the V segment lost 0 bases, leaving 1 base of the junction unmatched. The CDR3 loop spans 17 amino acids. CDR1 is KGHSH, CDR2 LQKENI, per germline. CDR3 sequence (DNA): TGTGCCAGCTCACCACCGGGACAGGGGGTGAACACCGGGGAGCTGTTTTTT. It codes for CASSPPGQGVNTGELFF.

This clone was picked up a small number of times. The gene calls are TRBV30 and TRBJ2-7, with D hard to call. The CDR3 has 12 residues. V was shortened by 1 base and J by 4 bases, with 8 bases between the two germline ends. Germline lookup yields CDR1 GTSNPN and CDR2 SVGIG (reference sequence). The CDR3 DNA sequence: TGTGCCTGGAGTGAGACATCATACGAGCAGTACTTC. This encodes CAWSETSYEQYF.

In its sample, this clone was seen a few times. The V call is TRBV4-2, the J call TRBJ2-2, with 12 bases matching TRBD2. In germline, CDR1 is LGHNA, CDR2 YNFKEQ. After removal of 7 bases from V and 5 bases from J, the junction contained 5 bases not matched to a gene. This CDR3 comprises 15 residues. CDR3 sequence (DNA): TGTGCCAGCACCAGACTAGCGGGAGATACCGGGGAGCTGTTTTTT. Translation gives CASTRLAGDTGELFF.